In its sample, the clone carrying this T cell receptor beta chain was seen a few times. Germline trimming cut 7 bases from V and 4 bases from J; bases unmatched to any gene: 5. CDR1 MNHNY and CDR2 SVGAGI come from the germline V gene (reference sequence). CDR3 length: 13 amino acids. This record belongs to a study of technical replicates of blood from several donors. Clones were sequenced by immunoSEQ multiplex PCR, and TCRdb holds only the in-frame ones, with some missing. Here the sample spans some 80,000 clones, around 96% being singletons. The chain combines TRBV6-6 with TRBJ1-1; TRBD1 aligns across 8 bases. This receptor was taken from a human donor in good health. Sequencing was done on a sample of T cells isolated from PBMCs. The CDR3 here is CASTRQGITEAFF. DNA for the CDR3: TGTGCCAGCACTAGACAGGGGATCACTGAAGCTTTCTTT.